This T cell receptor beta chain was sequenced for a study of blood T cell repertoires in COVID-19. Study details: COVID-19 samples, acute and convalescent, were from the United States, Italy and Spain. T cells, B-cell-depleted T cells, or PBMCs provided the cDNA or gDNA that served as material.

Method: immunoSEQ multiplex PCR; TCRdb's copy keeps in-frame clones and lacks some. This repertoire shows roughly 220,000 clones, about 78% found once; its top ten account for around 5.4%. V lost 5 bases to trimming and J lost 1 base; unmatched junction nucleotides: 3. The CDR3 runs 15 residues. Germline lookup yields CDR1 SGHVS and CDR2 FNYEAQ. This clone has only one observation. This clonotype originated in a woman between 70 and 85 years old with acute or convalescent COVID-19. Source material: peripheral blood. The chain joins TRBV7-6 to TRBJ2-5; 11 nucleotides agree with TRBD2. CDR3 protein: CASSGSGRAQETQYF. DNA for the CDR3: TGTGCCAGCAGCGGTAGCGGGAGGGCCCAAGAGACCCAGTACTTC. Looking up the rest from reference TRBV7-6 and TRBJ2-5 gives the full variable domain: GAGVSQSPRYKVTKRGQDVALRCDPISGHVSLYWYRQALGQGPEFLTYFNYEAQQDKSGLPNDRFSAERPEGSISTLTIQRTEQRDSAMYRCASSGSGRAQETQYFGPGTRLLVL.